The next 29 T cell receptor beta chains were all read from a single sample in a study of response to subunit inactivated influenza vaccine. One entry per CDR3 protein, called by TCRdb with MiXCR from the RT-PCR reads. The data contain hundreds of thousands of distinct CDR3 sequences, roughly 8.2% of them singletons. Material: PBMCs from blood, obtained around 2 years after vaccination. These receptors were collected from a man aged 50-75 years who received an inactivated influenza vaccine.

This chain joins TRBV5-6 and TRBJ2-7; 7 nucleotides agree with TRBD1. There are 13 residues in the CDR3. V shed 4 bases, J shed 4 bases, and the junction held 5 bases outside the gene matches. Germline V gene data show CDR1 as SGHDT and CDR2 as YYEEEE. The CDR3 here is CASSRATGYEQYF. The CDR3 bases are TGTGCCAGCAGCAGGGCGACAGGGTACGAGCAGTACTTC.

This clonotype was found a few times. This rearrangement joins TRBV28 to TRBJ2-7; 7 nucleotides agree with TRBD2. V was clipped by 6 bases and J by 4 bases; unmatched bases: 9. From germline, CDR1 is MDHEN and CDR2 SYDVKM. The CDR3 spans 14 residues. The CDR3: CASRAPGGVYEQYF. The CDR3 nucleotides are TGTGCCAGCAGGGCCCCGGGGGGAGTTTACGAGCAGTACTTC.

This clonotype was counted between two and nine times. This chain links TRBV2 with TRBJ2-6; the D is unclear. The length of the CDR3 is 15 residues. Trimming removed 8 bases from V and 2 bases from J, with 13 bases in between. From germline, CDR1 is SNHLY and CDR2 FYNNEI. The CDR3 nucleotides read TGTGCCAGCCAACCGGGTTTTGCTGGGGCCAACGTCCTGACTTTC. Residues: CASQPGFAGANVLTF. Full variable domain (outside the CDR3, taken from reference TRBV2 and TRBJ2-6): EPEVTQTPSHQVTQMGQEVILRCVPISNHLYFYWYRQILGQKVEFLVSFYNNEISEKSEIFDDQFSVERPDGSNFTLKIRSTKLEDSAMYFCASQPGFAGANVLTFGAGSRLTVL.

This clonotype occurred a few times. This chain links TRBV28 with TRBJ1-5; possible D gene TRBD1, 6 bases. The germline V and J ends were trimmed by 6 bases and 3 bases, with 15 bases remaining between them. Germline lookup yields CDR1 MDHEN and CDR2 SYDVKM. The length of the CDR3 is 15 residues. Written as DNA, the CDR3 is TGTGCCAGCAGCAGAGTAGGGGGGGACAATCAGCCCCAGCATTTT. Its protein is CASSRVGGDNQPQHF.

CDR3 sequence: CASSQERGRAGGEAFF. CDR3 in DNA: TGCGCCAGCAGCCAAGAACGAGGCAGGGCGGGGGGTGAAGCTTTCTTT. The genes are TRBV4-3 and TRBJ1-1; a possible D gene is TRBD1 (5 bases). The germline CDR1 and CDR2 sequences are LGHNA and YSLEER. With 0 bases removed from V and 7 bases from J, the gap between germline ends came to 18 bases. The length of the CDR3 is 16 residues.

This clonotype was picked up a small number of times. The chain links TRBV9 to TRBJ2-1; TRBD2 matches 8 bases. V dropped 2 bases and J dropped 10; count of bases not matched to a gene: 14. The CDR3 consists of 16 residues. The germline V gene encodes CDR1 SGDLS and CDR2 YYNGEE. The CDR3 reads CASSVGGLVVPKEQFF. CDR3 nucleotides: TGTGCCAGCAGCGTGGGGGGACTAGTGGTCCCTAAGGAGCAGTTCTTC.

About this clonotype: Possible read error: a much larger clone is one base away. The chain recombines TRBV10-3 with TRBJ1-1; D might be TRBD1 (6 bases). CDR1 is ENHRY, CDR2 SYGVKD, per germline. CDR3 length: 15 residues. The CDR3 DNA reads as TGTTCCATCAGTGATGGGGGGGCAAGGGGCACTGAAGCTTTCTTT. Amino acid sequence: CSISDGGARGTEAFF.

This clonotype was picked up many times. This chain connects TRBV7-2 to TRBJ2-1, with D hard to call. The CDR3 has 12 amino acids. Germline CDR1 is SGHTA and CDR2 is FQGNSA. V was shortened by 1 base and J by 6 bases, with 4 bases between the two germline ends. The CDR3 DNA reads TGTGCCAGCAGCTTAGTTCCCAATGAGCAGTTCTTC. This translates into CASSLVPNEQFF.

This chain connects TRBV11-2 to TRBJ2-5; TRBD1 agrees at 9 bases. The CDR3 covers 14 residues. The V segment lost 5 bases and the J segment 5 bases; nucleotides outside the gene matches: 6. CDR1 and CDR2 (germline): SGHAT, FQNNGV. This chain's CDR3 is CASSIGQGRETQYF. CDR3 coding DNA: TGTGCCAGCAGCATCGGACAGGGGCGGGAGACCCAGTACTTC.

This clonotype has more than one count but fewer than ten. The V and J genes are TRBV4-1 and TRBJ1-6; D is undetermined. Germline CDR1 MGHRA, CDR2 YSYEKL. V lost 3 bases to trimming and J lost 12 bases, with 12 bases between them. The CDR3 consists of 13 residues. Here the CDR3 DNA reads TGCGCCAGCAGCCAGGGAATCGGTGGACCCCTCCACTTT. It encodes CASSQGIGGPLHF.

This clonotype was found many times. The rearrangement joins TRBV7-2 to TRBJ2-7; tentatively, D is TRBD1 (6 bases). The CDR3 has 14 residues. Per germline, CDR1 SGHTA and CDR2 FQGNSA. V was pared by 2 bases and J by 0 bases, with 8 bases between. CDR3 sequence: CASSLYRVSYEQYF. As DNA, the CDR3 is TGTGCCAGCAGCTTATACAGGGTCTCCTACGAGCAGTACTTC.

This clonotype was seen more than once but under ten times. The genes are TRBV6-2 or TRBV6-3 and TRBJ2-1; 9 nucleotides align to TRBD1. This CDR3 region has 14 residues. Germline values: CDR1 MNHEY, CDR2 SVGEGT. Trimming removed 11 bases from V and 4 bases from J; junction bases left unmatched: 9. CDR3 sequence: CAARRDREYNEQFF. The CDR3 nucleotides read TGTGCCGCTCGCCGGGACAGGGAATACAATGAGCAGTTCTTC.

The gene calls are TRBV18 and TRBJ2-3; D is uncertain. There are 16 residues in the CDR3. Germline V gene sequence: CDR1 KGHSH, CDR2 LQKENI. V lost 2 bases and J 0 bases, leaving 12 bases between the germline ends. As DNA, the CDR3 is TGTGCCAGCTCACCAGTTTTCCCAGAGAGCACAGATACGCAGTATTTT. Residues: CASSPVFPESTDTQYF.

This chain joins TRBV18 and TRBJ2-7, with D perhaps matching TRBD2 (5 bases). Germline CDR1 is KGHSH and CDR2 is LQKENI. This CDR3 is 14 amino acids long. V was trimmed by 3 bases and J by 5 bases, leaving 14 bases between them. CDR3: CASSPRDLTNEQYF. CDR3 in DNA: TGTGCCAGCTCACCCCGGGATCTTACGAACGAGCAGTACTTC.

This clonotype was seen more than once but under ten times. The J gene is TRBJ2-5, the V gene TRBV10-2; possible D gene TRBD2, 6 bases. CDR1 and CDR2 (germline): WSHSY, SAAADI. The CDR3 runs 14 residues. V was cut by 2 bases and J by 1 base, with 8 bases left in between. In nucleotides, the CDR3 is TGCGCCAGCAGTGAGCCTAGCGTCCAAGAGACCCAGTACTTC. It is translated as CASSEPSVQETQYF.

The chain combines TRBV4-1 with TRBJ2-2, with 7 bases aligning to TRBD1. V lost 4 bases, J lost 7 bases, and 9 bases stayed unmatched. The germline V gene has CDR1 MGHRA and CDR2 YSYEKL. The CDR3 runs 15 residues. CDR3 sequence reads: CASSRRDSRGGELFF. CDR3 bases: TGCGCCAGCAGCCGAAGGGACAGCCGGGGCGGGGAGCTGTTTTTT.

This chain connects TRBV27 to TRBJ1-5; D is ambiguous. V was shortened by 0 bases and J by 4 bases, with 4 bases between the two germline ends. Looked up from germline, CDR1 is MNHEY and CDR2 is SMNVEV (reference sequence). There are 13 residues in the CDR3. In nucleotides, the CDR3 is TGTGCCAGCAGTTTATCGATAAATCAGCCCCAGCATTTT. It specifies CASSLSINQPQHF.

This clonotype has ten or more counts. The chain carries TRBV11-2 and TRBJ2-7; D call uncertain. Trimming removed 7 bases at V and 4 bases at J, with 11 bases between. The CDR3 is 12 amino acids. The V gene's germline CDR1 is SGHAT and CDR2 FQNNGV. The CDR3 reads CASTQNGYEQYF. CDR3 nucleotide sequence: TGTGCCAGCACCCAGAACGGATACGAGCAGTACTTC. Combining the CDR3 with reference TRBV11-2 and TRBJ2-7 gives the whole variable domain EAGVAQSPRYKIIEKRQSVAFWCNPISGHATLYWYQQILGQGPKLLIQFQNNGVVDDSQLPKDRFSAERLKGVDSTLKIQPAKLEDSAVYLCASTQNGYEQYFGPGTRLTVT.

The CDR3, as DNA: TGCAGTGCTAGCGAAAATTGGGGGGCGGCCCAGTACTTC. Protein sequence: CSASENWGAAQYF. The chain joins TRBV20-1 to TRBJ2-5; D may match TRBD1 or TRBD2 (6 bases each). The CDR3 is 13 amino acids. CDR1 and CDR2 (germline): DFQATT, SNEGSKA (reference sequence). V lost 3 bases, J lost 9 bases, and 17 bases lay in between.

This clonotype was detected only a few times. The chain combines TRBV21-1 with TRBJ1-2; the table calls TRBD1, which could not be checked here. TRBV21-1 constitutes a pseudogene. This CDR3 region has 13 residues. CDR3 amino acids: CASSKVQGAGYTF. CDR3 bases: TGTGCCAGCAGCAAAGTGCAGGGGGCAGGCTACACCTTC.

This clonotype was found many times. The rearrangement joins TRBV20-1 to TRBJ2-7, with 13 bases identical to TRBD2. The CDR3 consists of 12 residues. The V gene's germline CDR1 is DFQATT and CDR2 SNEGSKA (reference sequence). Written as DNA, the CDR3 is TGCAGCGGAGGGACTAGCGGGGACGAGCAGTACTTC. This codes for CSGGTSGDEQYF.

V and J are TRBV7-2 and TRBJ2-7; D remains unclear. V was pared by 1 base and J by 5 bases, with 9 bases between. The CDR3 runs 13 residues. CDR1 and CDR2 (germline): SGHTA, FQGNSA. DNA of the CDR3: TGTGCCAGCAGCTTAGTTGGTCACGACGAGCAGTACTTC. It yields the protein CASSLVGHDEQYF.

The table lists this clonotype with many counts. The chain is built from TRBV7-9 and TRBJ2-3; D perhaps matches TRBD1 (6 bases). The germline V and J ends were trimmed by 5 bases and 3 bases, with 12 bases remaining between them. The CDR3 consists of 14 residues. Germline loops: CDR1 SEHNR, CDR2 FQNEAQ (reference sequence). The CDR3 DNA follows: TGTGCCAGCAGCCTTGGACAGAGAACAGATACGCAGTATTTT. Translating gives CASSLGQRTDTQYF.

This clonotype occurred a few times. The chain carries TRBV7-9 and TRBJ2-1; 9 bases map to TRBD1. The V and J ends lost 7 bases and 4 bases, in that order; junction bases with no gene match: 2. CDR1 and CDR2 from the germline V gene are SEHNR and FQNEAQ (reference sequence). The CDR3 length is 13 residues. CDR3 coding DNA: TGTGCCAGCAACAGGGGGCAATACAATGAGCAGTTCTTC. Protein: CASNRGQYNEQFF.

This clonotype has a count of ten or more. The chain has TRBV6-1 and TRBJ2-3, with D tentatively TRBD2 (5 bases). The CDR3 extends over 15 amino acids. Trimming pared 6 bases from V and 2 bases from J, leaving 15 bases between. The germline V gene has CDR1 MNHNS and CDR2 SASEGT. The CDR3 region is CASRPGVAHTDTQYF. The CDR3 DNA is TGTGCCAGCAGACCTGGGGTAGCGCACACAGATACGCAGTATTTT.

This clonotype has at least ten counts. The chain uses TRBV11-2 and TRBJ1-1; TRBD1 agrees at 10 bases. Germline values: CDR1 SGHAT, CDR2 FQNNGV. The CDR3 covers 13 residues. The trim removed 4 bases at V and 7 bases at J, leaving 3 bases unmatched. Written as DNA, the CDR3 is TGTGCCAGCAGCTCCCGGGACAGGGGTGAAGCTTTCTTT. Translation: CASSSRDRGEAFF.

This clonotype was seen a few times. The chain is built from TRBV6-2 or TRBV6-3 and TRBJ2-1; TRBD2 matches 7 bases. CDR3 length: 21 amino acids. The ends lost 0 bases at V and 0 bases at J; junction bases unmatched: 17. Germline CDR1 is MNHEY and CDR2 is SVGEGT. The CDR3 sequence is CASSYSLLAAPYPSSYNEQFF. The CDR3 DNA is TGTGCCAGCAGTTACTCGCTCCTAGCGGCGCCATATCCGAGCTCCTACAATGAGCAGTTCTTC.

This clonotype was seen a few times. The J gene is TRBJ2-7, the V gene TRBV20-1; 10 bases are a match to TRBD2. The CDR3 extends over 16 amino acids. Germline V gene sequence: CDR1 DFQATT, CDR2 SNEGSKA (reference sequence). J gave up 2 bases and V 5 bases, and 12 bases lay outside the gene matches. In nucleotides, the CDR3 is TGCAGTGCTCGCGGAAGTCTAGCGGGAGTCCCCTACGAGCAGTACTTC. Amino acid sequence: CSARGSLAGVPYEQYF.

A few counts support this clonotype. The V call is TRBV4-3, the J call TRBJ2-1; D perhaps matches TRBD2 (6 bases). Trimming removed 2 bases at V and 13 bases at J, with 9 bases between. Germline CDR1 and CDR2: LGHNA and YSLEER. This CDR3 region has 11 residues. The CDR3 region has the DNA TGCGCCAGCAGCCAACAGGGACTTCAGTTCTTC. It codes for CASSQQGLQFF.